Below are 27 T cell receptor beta chains sequenced from a single sample in a study of early T cells in non-severe SARS-CoV-2 infection. TCRdb itself ran the 5' RACE reads through MiXCR, one entry per CDR3 protein. The sample includes some 120,000 distinct CDR3 sequences, 15% of them seen just once. The sequencing input was whole blood. The receptors were gathered from an adult who was a healthcare worker with PCR-confirmed SARS-CoV-2 infection or an uninfected control (not recorded which).

This clonotype was observed at least ten times. This chain uses TRBV18 with TRBJ2-1, with D unclear. V was clipped by 0 bases and J by 0 bases, with 9 bases between them. Germline-derived CDR1 and CDR2 are KGHSH and LQKENI. The CDR3 has 16 residues. The CDR3 sequence is CASSPPLSHSYNEQFF. The CDR3 DNA reads TGTGCCAGCTCACCACCCTTGTCTCACTCCTACAATGAGCAGTTCTTC. The full variable domain, with the rest looked up from reference TRBV18 and TRBJ2-1, is NAGVMQNPRHLVRRRGQEARLRCSPMKGHSHVYWYRQLPEEGLKFMVYLQKENIIDESGMPKERFSAEFPKEGPSILRIQQVVRGDSAAYFCASSPPLSHSYNEQFFGPGTRLTVL.

Notes on this clonotype: The junction departs from the called germline gene at one end, perhaps through a read error. This sequence joins TRBV7-2 and TRBJ1-5; 7 bases fit TRBD1. This CDR3 spans 14 amino acids. Germline V gives CDR1 SGHTA, CDR2 FQGNSA. CDR3 nucleotide sequence: TGTGCCAGCAGCTTACGACAGGGCAACCAGCCCCAGCATTTT. It translates to CASSLRQGNQPQHF.

This clonotype was found a few times. This sequence joins TRBV7-9 and TRBJ1-4; tentative D call: TRBD1 (5 bases). The germline CDR1 and CDR2 sequences are SEHNR and FQNEAQ (reference sequence). V dropped 3 bases and J dropped 10 bases, with 27 bases sitting between them. The CDR3 totals 18 residues. The CDR3 DNA sequence: TGTGCCAGCAGCTTTGTTTCCCTCTCGGGGCCCGGGGGAGGAAAACTGTTTTTT. It specifies CASSFVSLSGPGGGKLFF.

This clonotype was counted only a few times. The rearrangement links TRBV9 to TRBJ2-1; 8 nucleotides agree with TRBD2. This CDR3 contains 14 residues. V lost 1 base and J lost 10; bases outside the gene matches: 7. CDR1 SGDLS and CDR2 YYNGEE come from the germline V gene. Here the CDR3 reads CASSVSGGAQEQFF. The CDR3 nucleotides are TGTGCCAGCAGCGTATCCGGGGGGGCCCAGGAGCAGTTCTTC.

The chain recombines TRBV11-2 with TRBJ2-1, with 7 bases matching TRBD2. Trimming removed 0 bases from V and 8 bases from J; junction bases left unmatched: 1. From germline, CDR1 is SGHAT and CDR2 FQNNGV. CDR3 size: 13 residues. CDR3 in amino acids: CASSLDGRHEQFF. The CDR3, as DNA: TGTGCCAGCAGCTTAGACGGGAGGCATGAGCAGTTCTTC.

This clonotype was observed a handful of times. V and J are TRBV19 and TRBJ1-2; D is undetermined. Trimming stripped 6 bases from V and 3 bases from J, with 14 bases between. The CDR3 has 14 amino acids. CDR1 is LNHDA and CDR2 is SQIVND in the germline V gene (reference sequence). CDR3 sequence reads: CASSPGGPHYGYTF. CDR3 in DNA: TGTGCCAGTAGCCCAGGCGGGCCTCACTATGGCTACACCTTC.

V usage is TRBV7-9 and J usage is TRBJ1-1; D remains ambiguous. Germline CDR1 is SEHNR and CDR2 is FQNEAQ (reference sequence). With 5 bases removed from V and 1 base from J, the gap between germline ends came to 5 bases. The CDR3 spans 12 residues. The CDR3 protein is CASSHPNTEAFF. Here the CDR3 DNA reads TGTGCCAGCAGCCATCCGAACACTGAAGCTTTCTTT. Using reference TRBV7-9 and TRBJ1-1 for the parts outside the CDR3, the full variable domain is DTGVSQNPRHKITKRGQNVTFRCDPISEHNRLYWYRQTLGQGPEFLTYFQNEAQLEKSRLLSDRFSAERPKGSFSTLEIQRTEQGDSAMYLCASSHPNTEAFFGQGTRLTVV.

This clonotype was observed a handful of times. The chain carries TRBV27 and TRBJ2-2; possibly TRBD1 for D (6 bases). The V gene lost 8 bases and the J gene lost 6 bases, with 13 bases spanning the gap. This CDR3 comprises 13 residues. Germline loops: CDR1 MNHEY, CDR2 SMNVEV (reference sequence). CDR3 bases: TGTGCCAGCGGGACACGGAGGTCCGGGGAGCTGTTTTTT. Amino acids: CASGTRRSGELFF.

The rearrangement links TRBV3-1 to TRBJ2-1; 10 bases line up with TRBD2. Trimming removed 6 bases from V and 4 bases from J; junction bases left unmatched: 6. This CDR3 contains 15 residues. The V gene's germline CDR1 is LGHDT and CDR2 YNNKEL (reference sequence). The CDR3 coding sequence is TGTGCCAGCAGGCAACGACTAGCGGGTTACAATGAGCAGTTCTTC. Translation gives CASRQRLAGYNEQFF.

This chain uses TRBV2 with TRBJ2-3; D not resolved. This CDR3 is 12 amino acids long. Germline V lookup: CDR1 SNHLY, CDR2 FYNNEI. V was shortened by 6 bases and J by 2 bases, with 6 bases between the two germline ends. CDR3 nucleotide sequence: TGTGCCAGCAGACCCGACACAGATACGCAGTATTTT. This sequence encodes CASRPDTDTQYF.

This clonotype was counted only a few times. V gene TRBV20-1 combines with J gene TRBJ2-5; D gene uncertain. The CDR3 runs 14 residues. The germline gives CDR1 DFQATT, CDR2 SNEGSKA (reference sequence). With 3 bases removed from V and 3 bases from J, the gap between germline ends came to 14 bases. CDR3 in DNA: TGCAGTGCTAGGCCCGTGGGATTTGAAGAGACCCAGTACTTC. Residues: CSARPVGFEETQYF.

This rearrangement joins TRBV7-3 to TRBJ2-6; D is unclear. The V gene lost 2 bases and the J gene lost 1 base, with 3 bases spanning the gap. The CDR3 extends over 14 amino acids. Germline CDR1 and CDR2: SGHTA and FQGTGA. The CDR3: CASSLWSGANVLTF. The CDR3 DNA reads as TGTGCCAGCAGCTTATGGTCTGGGGCCAACGTCCTGACTTTC.

CDR3 nucleotide sequence: TGTGCCAGCAGCTCAGGGACATTGAAAGATCTCACCTTC. This sequence encodes CASSSGTLKDLTF. The genes are TRBV7-9 and TRBJ1-2; TRBD1 might be the D (6 bases). The CDR3 extends over 13 amino acids. Deletions cut 4 bases from V and 13 bases from J, with 19 bases between. Germline CDR1 is SEHNR and CDR2 is FQNEAQ (reference sequence).

This clonotype was found a few times. The chain joins TRBV18 to TRBJ2-7; D not resolved. CDR1 KGHSH and CDR2 LQKENI come from the germline V gene. The length of the CDR3 is 12 residues. Trimming stripped 0 bases from V and 5 bases from J, with 5 bases between. The CDR3 DNA reads as TGTGCCAGCTCACCACCGCAGAACGAGCAGTACTTC. Encoded protein: CASSPPQNEQYF.

This chain connects TRBV27 to TRBJ2-6; D unclear. Germline CDR1 and CDR2: MNHEY and SMNVEV (reference sequence). The CDR3 has 16 amino acids. V dropped 2 bases and J dropped 0 bases, with 8 bases sitting between them. CDR3 residues: CASSLSRYSGANVLTF. In nucleotides, the CDR3 is TGTGCCAGCAGTTTAAGCAGGTACTCTGGGGCCAACGTCCTGACTTTC. The full variable domain, its missing parts supplied by reference TRBV27 and TRBJ2-6, is EAQVTQNPRYLITVTGKKLTVTCSQNMNHEYMSWYRQDPGLGLRQIYYSMNVEVTDKGDVPEGYKVSRKEKRNFPLILESPSPNQTSLYFCASSLSRYSGANVLTFGAGSRLTVL.

This clonotype was detected only a few times. The chain links TRBV5-5 to TRBJ2-6; D call uncertain. This CDR3 has 14 amino acids. Germline V lookup: CDR1 SGHKS, CDR2 YYEKEE (reference sequence). V lost 4 bases to trimming and J lost 4 bases, with 9 bases between them. This chain's CDR3 is CASSKDTGANVLTF. CDR3 sequence (DNA): TGTGCCAGCAGCAAAGACACCGGGGCCAACGTCCTGACTTTC.

The chain couples TRBV4-1 to TRBJ1-1; 8 bases are a match to TRBD1. The germline gives CDR1 MGHRA, CDR2 YSYEKL. CDR3 size: 15 residues. Trimming took 3 bases from V and 7 from J; bases not matched to a gene: 10. The CDR3 loop reads CASSQAPGQGIEAFF. The CDR3 DNA reads TGCGCCAGCAGCCAGGCTCCAGGACAGGGCATTGAAGCTTTCTTT.

This clonotype is medium-sized (0.01 to 0.1%) by share. The chain carries TRBV2 and TRBJ2-5, with 8 bases identical to TRBD2. This CDR3 comprises 14 residues. V lost 8 bases and J lost 5; bases outside the gene matches: 10. Germline assignment: CDR1 SNHLY and CDR2 FYNNEI. The DNA for the CDR3 is TGTGCCAGCGAGCGGGGGACCCTTACCGAGACCCAGTACTTC. It codes for CASERGTLTETQYF.

The table lists this clonotype with many counts. The gene calls are TRBV7-9 and TRBJ2-3; no reliable D call. Germline V gene data show CDR1 as SEHNR and CDR2 as FQNEAQ (reference sequence). With 4 bases removed from V and 2 bases from J, the gap between germline ends came to 1 base. The CDR3 is made up of 11 amino acids. CDR3 loop: CASSSTDTQYF. As DNA, the CDR3 is TGTGCCAGCAGCTCCACAGATACGCAGTATTTT.

The chain combines TRBV7-6 with TRBJ2-2; a possible D gene is TRBD1 (6 bases). Germline V gene lookup returns CDR1 SGHVS and CDR2 FNYEAQ. V gave up 1 base and J gave up 8 bases, with 8 bases separating them. This CDR3 spans 13 amino acids. DNA for the CDR3: TGTGCCAGCAGCTTAGGCAGGGGTGGGGAGCTGTTTTTT. Translated, it gives CASSLGRGGELFF.

There are a few counts of this clonotype. The chain combines TRBV2 with TRBJ2-1; D is possibly TRBD2 (6 bases). Germline V CDR1 and CDR2: SNHLY, FYNNEI. Trimming cost V 6 bases and J 7 bases, with 16 bases left between them. The CDR3 runs 14 residues. Written as DNA, the CDR3 is TGTGCCAGCAGCGATACTAGGGCGGGAAATGAGCAGTTCTTC. Translated, it gives CASSDTRAGNEQFF.

This chain joins TRBV3-1 and TRBJ2-1; no definite D call. The ends were cut back, 0 bases at V and 0 bases at J, with 12 bases in the middle. The CDR3 has 17 amino acids. Germline-derived CDR1 and CDR2 are LGHDT and YNNKEL (reference sequence). This chain's CDR3 is CASSQDLPTHSYNEQFF. The CDR3 region has the DNA TGTGCCAGCAGCCAAGATTTGCCGACCCACTCCTACAATGAGCAGTTCTTC.

This clonotype has ten or more counts. CDR3 coding DNA: TGCAGCGTTGAGGGGATGGGGTGGAGGGATGAGCAGTTCTTC. Translated, it gives CSVEGMGWRDEQFF. V usage is TRBV29-1 and J usage is TRBJ2-1; perhaps TRBD2 as D (6 bases). V was pared by 3 bases and J by 8 bases, with 17 bases between. The germline V gene encodes CDR1 SQVTM and CDR2 ANQGSEA. This CDR3 is 14 amino acids long.

This clonotype was recorded many times. The chain recombines TRBV13 with TRBJ2-1; D is possibly TRBD2 (5 bases). The CDR3 has 14 amino acids. V lost 6 bases and J 10 bases, leaving 19 bases between the germline ends. Germline V CDR1 and CDR2: PRHDT, FYEKMQ (reference sequence). This CDR3 is CASRMAGLLSEQFF. Here the CDR3 DNA reads TGTGCCAGCAGAATGGCCGGACTTCTATCGGAGCAGTTCTTC. The full variable domain, in which reference TRBV13 and TRBJ2-1 provide the parts outside the CDR3, is AAGVIQSPRHLIKEKRETATLKCYPIPRHDTVYWYQQGPGQDPQFLISFYEKMQSDKGSIPDRFSAQQFSDYHSELNMSSLELGDSALYFCASRMAGLLSEQFFGPGTRLTVL.

Many counts were recorded for this clonotype. V usage is TRBV5-6 and J usage is TRBJ1-6; D gene uncertain. The CDR3 has 18 residues. The germline V and J ends were trimmed by 2 bases and 0 bases, with 15 bases remaining between them. Per germline, CDR1 SGHDT and CDR2 YYEEEE. The CDR3 spells CASSFYRPASSYNSPLHF. The CDR3 nucleotides are TGTGCCAGCAGCTTCTATCGGCCGGCGAGCTCCTATAATTCACCCCTCCACTTT.

The genes are TRBV5-1 and TRBJ2-1; possibly TRBD2 for D (6 bases). In germline, CDR1 is SGHRS, CDR2 YFSETQ. The CDR3 has 15 amino acids. Trimming pared 2 bases from V and 2 bases from J, leaving 11 bases between. The CDR3 is CASSFAGTAYNEQFF. The DNA of the CDR3 is TGCGCCAGCAGCTTCGCCGGGACTGCCTACAATGAGCAGTTCTTC. Full variable domain (rest looked up from reference TRBV5-1 and TRBJ2-1): KAGVTQTPRYLIKTRGQQVTLSCSPISGHRSVSWYQQTPGQGLQFLFEYFSETQRNKGNFPGRFSGRQFSNSRSEMNVSTLELGDSALYLCASSFAGTAYNEQFFGPGTRLTVL.

This clonotype was counted between two and nine times. The chain links TRBV6-2 or TRBV6-3 to TRBJ2-3, with D possibly matching TRBD2 (5 bases). Trimming stripped 11 bases from V and 2 bases from J, with 17 bases between. CDR3 length: 14 residues. CDR1 and CDR2 from the germline V gene are MNHEY and SVGEGT. Written as DNA, the CDR3 is TGTGCCTGCGGACTGTACGCCTCCACAGATACGCAGTATTTT. Translated, it gives CACGLYASTDTQYF.